This T cell receptor beta chain emerged from a study of STAT3 mutations in large granular lymphocyte leukemia. Study-level results: Sampling intervals varied between patients and samples. In T-cell large granular lymphocyte leukemia, about half of patients showed multiple immunodominant subclonotypes. In some patients, a small highly pathogenic clone possibly went undetected.

Details on this clone: What it binds is unknown.

Data came from immunoSEQ multiplex PCR; TCRdb stores just in-frame clones and leaves some out. The sample holds around 6,600 clones, about 35% seen once. Germline CDR1 reads MNHNY; CDR2 reads SVGAGI (reference sequence). This CDR3 spans 15 amino acids. V was trimmed by 0 bases and J by 4 bases, leaving 12 bases between them. The V gene is TRBV6-6, the J gene TRBJ1-2; D uncertain. This clonotype was sampled from a woman aged 40 to 50 with T-cell large granular lymphocyte leukemia. Some clones in this sample may be carry-over from other donors' samples. Material for sequencing was peripheral blood mononuclear cells. CDR3 region: CASSYSSLGSYGYTF. CDR3 sequence (DNA): TGTGCCAGCAGTTACTCGAGCCTGGGGAGCTATGGCTACACCTTC.